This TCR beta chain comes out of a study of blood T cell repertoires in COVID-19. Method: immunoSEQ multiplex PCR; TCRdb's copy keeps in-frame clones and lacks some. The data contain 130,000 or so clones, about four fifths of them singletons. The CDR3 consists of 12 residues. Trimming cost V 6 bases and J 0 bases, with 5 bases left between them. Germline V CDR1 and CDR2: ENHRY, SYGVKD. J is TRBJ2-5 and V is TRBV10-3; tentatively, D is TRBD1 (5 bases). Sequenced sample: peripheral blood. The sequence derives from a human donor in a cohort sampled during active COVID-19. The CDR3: CAIRDNQETQYF. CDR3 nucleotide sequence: TGTGCCATCAGGGACAACCAAGAGACCCAGTACTTC.